This is a list of T cell receptor beta chains from one sample in a study of T cells in Graves' hyperthyroidism and ophthalmopathy. TCRdb itself ran the multiplex PCR reads through MiXCR, one entry per CDR3 protein. The sample includes approximately 400,000 distinct CDR3 sequences, roughly 15% of them seen just once. Sequencing input: blood. The receptors were gathered from a woman in her twenties or thirties with Graves' ophthalmopathy. Both conserved end residues are part of each CDR3. The D gene is left open where the match is weak. Size values are once, few and many counts, or a class for expanded clones, and some rows have none.

14	TRBJ2-1	TRBD1	NA	TRBV2	CASSGTGGNNEQFF	TGTGCCAGCAGTGGGACAGGGGGAAACAATGAGCAGTTCTTC
11	TRBJ2-3	TRBD2	NA	TRBV20-1	CSGGDTDTQYF	TGCAGCGGGGGGGACACAGATACGCAGTATTTT
14	TRBJ2-7	NA	many	TRBV2	CACMREALSYEQYF	TGTGCCTGCATGAGGGAAGCCCTCTCCTACGAGCAGTACTTC
14	TRBJ1-2	NA	few	TRBV19	CASSDPGGSYGYTF	TGTGCCAGTAGTGACCCCGGGGGGAGCTATGGCTACACCTTC
15	TRBJ2-2	NA	many	TRBV3-1	CASSQDQGGTGELFF	TGTGCCAGCAGCCAAGATCAGGGTGGCACCGGGGAGCTGTTTTTT
15	TRBJ1-5	NA	few	TRBV7-2	CASSPAWGGGQPQHF	TGTGCCAGCAGCCCAGCCTGGGGGGGAGGGCAGCCCCAGCATTTT
14	TRBJ2-1	NA	NA	TRBV20-1	CSPKKTLGVYEQFF	TGCAGTCCCAAAAAGACCCTCGGTGTATATGAGCAGTTCTTC
15	TRBJ1-2	NA	many	TRBV12-3/TRBV12-4	CASTQQERISYGYTF	TGTGCCAGCACTCAACAGGAGAGGATTTCCTATGGCTACACCTTC
14	TRBJ2-7	NA	NA	TRBV30	CACLGGGGPYEQYF	TGTGCCTGTCTAGGAGGGGGGGGCCCCTACGAGCAGTACTTC
12	TRBJ2-3	NA	NA	TRBV20-1	CSAMRVIDTQYF	TGCAGTGCTATGCGGGTAATAGATACGCAGTATTTT
17	TRBJ2-2	NA	few	TRBV12-3/TRBV12-4	CASSPLREITNTGELFF	TGTGCCAGCAGTCCCCTCCGGGAGATAACGAACACCGGGGAGCTGTTTTTT
14	TRBJ2-2	NA	NA	TRBV29-1	CSVAGGGGTGELFF	TGCAGCGTTGCCGGGGGCGGTGGCACCGGGGAGCTGTTTTTT
14	TRBJ2-1	TRBD2	NA	TRBV11-2	CASSSREGGDEQFF	TGTGCCAGCAGCTCTCGGGAGGGGGGGGATGAGCAGTTCTTC
12	TRBJ1-5	TRBD1	many	TRBV28	CASTGGNQPQHF	TGTGCCAGCACAGGGGGGAATCAGCCCCAGCATTTT
14	TRBJ2-5	NA	many	TRBV2	CASSDTGRRISQYF	TGTGCCAGCAGTGATACAGGCCGGCGGATTTCCCAGTACTTC
14	TRBJ2-7	NA	many	TRBV5-1	CASSLARGSYEQYF	TGCGCCAGCAGCTTGGCCAGGGGATCCTACGAGCAGTACTTC
13	TRBJ2-7	NA	many	TRBV7-2	CASSQFLTYEQYF	TGTGCCAGCAGCCAATTCTTGACCTACGAGCAGTACTTC
13	TRBJ1-1	NA	many	TRBV10-3	CAISDSVNTEAFF	TGTGCCATCAGTGATTCAGTGAACACTGAAGCTTTCTTT
17	TRBJ2-3	TRBD1	many	TRBV15	CATSPQRTGGPTDTQYF	TGTGCCACCAGCCCTCAGCGGACAGGGGGCCCCACAGATACGCAGTATTTT
16	TRBJ1-3	TRBD1	many	TRBV6-1	CASMSRTGTGGNTIYF	TGTGCCAGCATGAGCAGAACCGGGACAGGGGGCAACACCATATATTTT
14	TRBJ2-7	TRBD1	many	TRBV6-1	CASSPGQGAKRQYF	TGTGCCAGCAGCCCGGGACAGGGGGCAAAGCGACAGTACTTC
17	TRBJ2-1	TRBD2	many	TRBV5-1	CASSASSGGPSGDEQFF	TGCGCCAGCAGCGCCTCTAGCGGGGGGCCGTCTGGGGATGAGCAGTTCTTC
19	TRBJ1-3	TRBD1	few	TRBV5-1	CASSATGGARIWSGNTIYF	TGCGCCAGCAGCGCGACAGGGGGCGCGAGGATTTGGTCTGGAAACACCATATATTTT
16	TRBJ2-5	TRBD1	few	TRBV9	CASSARDRGGRETQYF	TGTGCCAGCAGCGCCCGGGACAGGGGGGGCCGAGAGACCCAGTACTTC
15	TRBJ1-1	TRBD1	many	TRBV6-2/TRBV6-3	CASRPNRGPYTEAFF	TGTGCCAGCAGACCCAACAGGGGCCCATACACTGAAGCTTTCTTT
13	TRBJ1-1	NA	NA	TRBV7-9	CASSPPGFTEAFF	TGTGCCAGCAGCCCACCGGGGTTTACTGAAGCTTTCTTT
14	TRBJ1-5	NA	many	TRBV7-9	CASSEENSNQPQHF	TGTGCCAGCAGCGAAGAAAATAGCAATCAGCCCCAGCATTTT
17	TRBJ2-2	NA	few	TRBV9	CASSANHREANTGELFF	TGTGCCAGCAGCGCGAACCACAGGGAGGCGAACACCGGGGAGCTGTTTTTT
13	TRBJ2-5	NA	many	TRBV7-2	CASSLVQRETQYF	TGTGCCAGCAGCTTAGTCCAGAGGGAGACCCAGTACTTC
14	TRBJ2-1	NA	many	TRBV7-9	CASSSGAAYNEQFF	TGTGCCAGCAGCTCGGGGGCCGCCTACAATGAGCAGTTCTTC
14	TRBJ1-5	NA	NA	TRBV20-1	CSARRAYSDQPQHF	TGCAGTGCTAGACGGGCTTATAGCGATCAGCCCCAGCATTTT
15	TRBJ1-1	NA	NA	TRBV6-5	CASSYPKGLNTKAFF	TGTGCCAGCAGTTACCCGAAGGGACTGAACACTAAAGCTTTCTTT
13	TRBJ2-5	NA	NA	TRBV7-2	CASSSTREETQYF	TGTGCCAGCAGCTCCACTCGGGAGGAGACCCAGTACTTC
15	TRBJ1-4	NA	many	TRBV6-5	CASSYGGATNEKLFF	TGTGCCAGCAGTTACGGTGGAGCAACTAATGAAAAACTGTTTTTT
15	TRBJ2-7	TRBD2	many	TRBV4-1	CASSPTGSGAYEQYF	TGCGCCAGCAGCCCTACTGGGAGCGGGGCCTACGAGCAGTACTTC
15	TRBJ1-5	NA	many	TRBV27	CASSLRQTSNQPQHF	TGTGCCAGCAGTTTACGTCAAACTAGCAATCAGCCCCAGCATTTT
12	TRBJ2-7	NA	many	TRBV12-3/TRBV12-4	CASSLEVIEQYF	TGTGCCAGCAGTTTGGAGGTTATCGAGCAGTACTTC
11	TRBJ2-1	NA	few	TRBV24-1	CATSDFSEQFF	TGTGCCACCAGTGATTTTTCGGAGCAGTTCTTC
14	TRBJ2-5	TRBD1	many	TRBV29-1	CSVAWPTGHRIQYF	TGCAGCGTTGCATGGCCGACAGGGCACCGGATCCAGTACTTC
16	TRBJ2-6	NA	many	TRBV11-2	CASSSMGVSGANVLTF	TGTGCCAGCAGCTCGATGGGTGTCTCTGGGGCCAACGTCCTGACTTTC
18	TRBJ2-2	NA	many	TRBV24-1	CATSDPRAAAYGTGELFF	TGTGCCACCAGTGATCCCCGCGCGGCTGCGTACGGCACCGGGGAGCTGTTTTTT
14	TRBJ1-3	TRBD1	many	TRBV7-2	CASSVGTGGNTIYF	TGTGCCAGCAGCGTTGGGACAGGGGGAAACACCATATATTTT
13	TRBJ1-3	NA	NA	TRBV29-1	CSVRARFGNTIYF	TGCAGCGTTCGGGCGAGGTTCGGAAACACCATATATTTT
15	TRBJ1-1	NA	NA	TRBV5-5	CASSLNAAENTEAFF	TGTGCCAGCAGCTTGAACGCAGCGGAGAACACTGAAGCTTTCTTT
16	TRBJ2-5	TRBD2	many	TRBV12-3/TRBV12-4	CASSFDSGGARETQYF	TGTGCCAGCAGTTTTGATAGCGGGGGGGCCAGAGAGACCCAGTACTTC
14	TRBJ2-2	TRBD1	NA	TRBV6-2/TRBV6-3	CASTKTGDTGELFF	TGTGCCAGCACTAAGACAGGGGACACCGGGGAGCTGTTTTTT
13	TRBJ1-5	NA	many	TRBV6-1	CASSEQGVQPQHF	TGTGCCAGCAGTGAACAAGGGGTTCAGCCCCAGCATTTT
13	TRBJ1-4	NA	NA	TRBV19	CASIDGFREKLFF	TGTGCCAGTATCGACGGATTTCGAGAAAAACTGTTTTTT
17	TRBJ1-6	TRBD1	many	TRBV6-1	CASSEARTGLFNSPLHF	TGTGCCAGCAGTGAAGCTCGGACAGGTTTATTCAATTCACCCCTCCACTTT
19	TRBJ1-6	TRBD1	NA	TRBV14	CASSLETGGPFSYNSPLHF	TGTGCCAGCAGCCTAGAGACAGGGGGCCCGTTCTCCTATAATTCACCCCTCCACTTT
14	TRBJ2-4	NA	NA	TRBV19	CASSDSLAKNIQYF	TGTGCCAGTAGTGACAGTCTAGCCAAAAACATTCAGTACTTC
16	TRBJ2-7	TRBD1	many	TRBV10-3	CAISESRTGDAYEQYF	TGTGCCATCAGTGAGTCTAGAACAGGGGATGCCTACGAGCAGTACTTC
16	TRBJ1-6	TRBD1	many	TRBV6-6	CASSYATGGTNSPLHF	TGTGCCAGCAGTTACGCCACAGGGGGCACGAATTCACCCCTCCACTTT
15	TRBJ2-7	NA	NA	TRBV5-6	CASSFLGPGWGEQYF	TGTGCCAGCAGCTTTTTGGGCCCAGGGTGGGGCGAGCAGTACTTC
13	TRBJ1-2	TRBD1	many	TRBV2	CASSDGQGGGYTF	TGTGCCAGCAGTGATGGGCAGGGGGGAGGCTACACCTTC
12	TRBJ1-2	NA	few	TRBV30	CAWILDNYGYTF	TGTGCCTGGATCCTGGACAACTATGGCTACACCTTC
15	TRBJ2-5	NA	many	TRBV18	CASSPVSGVGETQYF	TGTGCCAGCTCACCAGTTTCGGGGGTCGGAGAGACCCAGTACTTC
16	TRBJ1-1	TRBD1	few	TRBV5-6	CASSLDRGWMNTEAFF	TGTGCCAGCAGCTTGGACAGGGGGTGGATGAACACTGAAGCTTTCTTT
13	TRBJ2-5	NA	many	TRBV30	CAWSARRGETQYF	TGTGCCTGGAGCGCTCGACGGGGAGAGACCCAGTACTTC
16	TRBJ2-5	NA	many	TRBV7-9	CASSRRGAGDQETQYF	TGTGCCAGCAGCCGCCGGGGGGCCGGGGACCAAGAGACCCAGTACTTC